This T cell receptor (beta chain) stems from a study of regulatory T cells in long-lasting Graves disease. CDR1 and CDR2 from the germline V gene are MNHNS and SASEGT. The CDR3 totals 12 residues. Trimming pared 7 bases from V and 5 bases from J, leaving 11 bases between. Noted time point: persistent/refractory GD, antithyroid drugs over 5 years with positive TRAb. RNA isolated from PBMCs was used to make the TCR library. EDTA tubes collected roughly 9 milliliters of peripheral blood. This clonotype was seen a few times. For TCR beta, libraries came from iRepertoire HTBI primers and Arm-PCR of CDR3 regions. A single record per CDR3 protein comes from TCRdb applying MiXCR to the multiplex PCR reads. The sample shows hundreds of thousands of distinct CDR3 sequences, 25% to 35% of them seen only once.

This clonotype was sampled from a female donor with Graves disease. Sequenced material: peripheral blood mononuclear cells (PBMCs), taken when the disease was refractory, from a patient treated with antithyroid drugs. The rearrangement joins TRBV6-1 to TRBJ2-5; D remains ambiguous. The CDR3 here is CASTALGETQYF. The DNA of the CDR3 is TGTGCCAGCACCGCGCTAGGGGAGACCCAGTACTTC.